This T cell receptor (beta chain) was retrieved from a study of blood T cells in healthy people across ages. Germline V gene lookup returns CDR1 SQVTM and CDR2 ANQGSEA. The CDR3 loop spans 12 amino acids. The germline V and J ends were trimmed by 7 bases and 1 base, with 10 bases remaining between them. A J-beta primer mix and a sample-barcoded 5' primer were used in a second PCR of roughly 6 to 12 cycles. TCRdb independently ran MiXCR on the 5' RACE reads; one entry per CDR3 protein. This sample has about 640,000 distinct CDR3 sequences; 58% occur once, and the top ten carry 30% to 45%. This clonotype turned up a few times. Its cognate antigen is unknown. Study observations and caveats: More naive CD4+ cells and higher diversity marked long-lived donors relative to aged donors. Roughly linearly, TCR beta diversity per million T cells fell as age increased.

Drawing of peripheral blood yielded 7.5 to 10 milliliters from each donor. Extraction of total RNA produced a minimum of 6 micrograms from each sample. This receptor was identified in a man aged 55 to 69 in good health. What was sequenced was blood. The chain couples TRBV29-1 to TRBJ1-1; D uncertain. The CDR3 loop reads CSGLPGNTEAFF. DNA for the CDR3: TGCAGCGGCCTCCCCGGGAACACTGAAGCTTTCTTT.